This passage covers 6 T cell receptor beta chains from one sample sequenced in a study of tumor and adjacent non-tumor tissue in lung cancer. The template was RNA from unsorted bulk tissue. More than 3 cm separated this lung sample from the edge of the tumor. TCRbeta libraries were built with three rounds of nested PCR, modified from ARM-PCR. From the multiplex PCR reads, TCRdb called clonotypes with MiXCR, one entry per CDR3 protein. The table lists over 35,000 distinct CDR3 sequences, less than 65% of them singletons. The sequencing input was distant non-tumor lung tissue. These TCRs come from a man in his forties or fifties with non-small cell lung cancer.

With respect to this clonotype: The junction differs from germline at one of its ends, possibly a read error. The V call is TRBV29-1, the J call TRBJ2-3; 12 bases fit TRBD1. The germline gives CDR1 SQVTM, CDR2 ANQGSEA. The CDR3 consists of 15 residues. The CDR3 DNA is TGCAGCGCGGCCCCCGGGACAGGGGGCGCAGATACGCAATATTTT. It yields the protein CSAAPGTGGADTQYF.

As regards this clonotype: One junction end disagrees with the germline gene, perhaps due to a read error. The genes are TRBV6-6 and TRBJ2-7; D may be TRBD2 (6 bases). The CDR3 is 14 amino acids. Germline V gene data show CDR1 as MNHNY and CDR2 as SVGAGI (reference sequence). CDR3 sequence: CSSRNGGTVYKQYF. The CDR3 region has the DNA TGTTCCAGTAGGAACGGCGGGACTGTCTACAAGCAGTACTTC.

In the case of this clonotype: A much larger clone lies a single base off, so this may be a read error. The chain carries TRBV7-9 and TRBJ2-4, with 9 bases fitting TRBD2. The V segment lost 10 bases and the J segment 8 bases; nucleotides outside the gene matches: 15. The CDR3 is 15 amino acids. Germline values: CDR1 SEHNR, CDR2 FQNEAQ (reference sequence). CDR3 residues: CANSPEAGGRDIQYF. The CDR3 nucleotides read TGTGCCAACAGTCCGGAAGCGGGGGGCCGGGACATTCAGTACTTC.

To note about this clonotype: Because the CDR3 is missing its conserved closing phenylalanine or tryptophan, this is likely a read error. The chain has TRBV11-3 and TRBJ2-1; D is unresolved. This CDR3 is built from 12 residues. Trimming took 9 bases from V and 6 from J, leaving 12 bases between them. Looked up from germline, CDR1 is SGHNT and CDR2 is YENEEA. CDR3 protein: CASSQTANEQFL. Here the CDR3 DNA reads TGTGCCAGTAGCCAGACTGCCAATGAGCAGTTCTTA.

About this clonotype itself: The junction does not match germline at one end; this may be a read error. V is TRBV11-1 and J is TRBJ1-1; tentatively, D is TRBD1 (6 bases). Germline CDR1 is SGHAT and CDR2 is FQDESV (reference sequence). The CDR3 spans 15 residues. The CDR3 sequence: CASSLCTAGDTEAFF. For the CDR3, the DNA is TGTGCAAGCAGCTTATGCACTGCAGGGGACACTGAGGCTTTCTTT.

With regard to this clonotype: At one boundary the junction diverges from the germline segment, which might be a read error. The CDR3 is CASSSWWFSGNTTNF. CDR3 sequence (DNA): TGTGCCAGCAGCTCCTGGTGGTTCTCTGGAAACACCACAAATTTT. V is TRBV11-2 and J is TRBJ1-3; no reliable D call. The germline gives CDR1 SGHAT, CDR2 FQNNGV. The CDR3 runs 15 residues.